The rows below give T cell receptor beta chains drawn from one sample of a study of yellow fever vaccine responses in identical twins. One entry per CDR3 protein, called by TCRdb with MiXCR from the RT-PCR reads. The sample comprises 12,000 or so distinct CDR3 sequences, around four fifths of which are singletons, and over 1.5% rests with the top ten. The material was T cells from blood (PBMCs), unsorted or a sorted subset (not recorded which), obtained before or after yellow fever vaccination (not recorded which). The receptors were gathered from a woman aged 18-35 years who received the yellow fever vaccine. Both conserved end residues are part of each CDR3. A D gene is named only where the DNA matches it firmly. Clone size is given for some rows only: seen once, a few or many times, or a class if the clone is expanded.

cdr3_nt: TGCAGCGTTGAAACCAGGGACTACGAGCAGTACTTC
cdr3_aa: CSVETRDYEQYF
v_call: TRBV29-1
j_call: TRBJ2-7
d_call: .
clone_size: .

cdr3_nt: TGCGCCAGCAGCTTGCCTACAGGGATCGCAGATACGCAGTATTTT
cdr3_aa: CASSLPTGIADTQYF
v_call: TRBV5-1
j_call: TRBJ2-3
d_call: .
clone_size: .

cdr3_nt: TGTGCCAGCAGCCCATCCCCCCAGACAGGTACTGAAGCTTTCTTT
cdr3_aa: CASSPSPQTGTEAFF
v_call: TRBV3-1
j_call: TRBJ1-1
d_call: .
clone_size: .

cdr3_nt: TGTGCCAGCAGCCACAAGTGGACAGGGACCTACGAGCAGTACTTC
cdr3_aa: CASSHKWTGTYEQYF
v_call: TRBV11-1
j_call: TRBJ2-7
d_call: TRBD1
clone_size: .

cdr3_nt: TGTGCCAGCACCTCCGGCCAGGAGACCCAGTACTTC
cdr3_aa: CASTSGQETQYF
v_call: TRBV2
j_call: TRBJ2-5
d_call: .
clone_size: .

cdr3_nt: TGTGCCAGCATGCGAGGAGACATTCAGTACTTC
cdr3_aa: CASMRGDIQYF
v_call: TRBV2
j_call: TRBJ2-4
d_call: .
clone_size: .

cdr3_nt: TGTGCCAGCAGCCGAACCGGGACAGGGGGCGACGGGTCACCCCTCCACTTT
cdr3_aa: CASSRTGTGGDGSPLHF
v_call: TRBV11-2
j_call: TRBJ1-6
d_call: TRBD1
clone_size: .

cdr3_nt: TGTGCCAGCGTCCCACCAGGGGGCAATGGCTACACCTTC
cdr3_aa: CASVPPGGNGYTF
v_call: TRBV6-1
j_call: TRBJ1-2
d_call: TRBD1
clone_size: .

cdr3_nt: TGCGCCAGCAGTCCTACTAGCGGGAGAGGAGCAGATACGCAGTATTTT
cdr3_aa: CASSPTSGRGADTQYF
v_call: TRBV23-1
j_call: TRBJ2-3
d_call: TRBD2
clone_size: .

cdr3_nt: TGTGCCAGCAGCTTGGGGGGGTATGGAGAGACCCAGTACTTC
cdr3_aa: CASSLGGYGETQYF
v_call: TRBV11-2
j_call: TRBJ2-5
d_call: TRBD2
clone_size: .

cdr3_nt: TGTGCCAGCAGCCTGTACGGAACCCAAGAGACCCAGTACTTC
cdr3_aa: CASSLYGTQETQYF
v_call: TRBV11-3
j_call: TRBJ2-5
d_call: .
clone_size: .

cdr3_nt: TGTGCCAGCAGCGTAGTCGGGGGGGAGCTGTTTTTT
cdr3_aa: CASSVVGGELFF
v_call: TRBV9
j_call: TRBJ2-2
d_call: .
clone_size: .

cdr3_nt: TGCGCCAGCAGCCAAGATAAGGGGGCCACATACAATGAGCAGTTCTTC
cdr3_aa: CASSQDKGATYNEQFF
v_call: TRBV4-3
j_call: TRBJ2-1
d_call: TRBD1
clone_size: .

cdr3_nt: TGTGCCAGCAGTTTCTACAATGAGCAGTTCTTT
cdr3_aa: CASSFYNEQFF
v_call: TRBV28
j_call: TRBJ2-1
d_call: .
clone_size: .

cdr3_nt: TGTGCCAGCAGCTTCTTGGACAGGGTGGCCGGGGAGCTGTTTTTT
cdr3_aa: CASSFLDRVAGELFF
v_call: TRBV11-2
j_call: TRBJ2-2
d_call: TRBD1
clone_size: .

cdr3_nt: TGCAGCGTTGACTACACCGGGGAGCTGTTTTTT
cdr3_aa: CSVDYTGELFF
v_call: TRBV29-1
j_call: TRBJ2-2
d_call: .
clone_size: .

cdr3_nt: TGTGCCAGCTCCCCCGGGGCGAGCGGGAGAATCTACGAGCAGTACTTC
cdr3_aa: CASSPGASGRIYEQYF
v_call: TRBV18
j_call: TRBJ2-7
d_call: TRBD2
clone_size: once

cdr3_nt: TGCGCCAGCAGCTTGGCGGGACACGCGCTCCAAGAGACCCAGTACTTC
cdr3_aa: CASSLAGHALQETQYF
v_call: TRBV5-1
j_call: TRBJ2-5
d_call: .
clone_size: .

cdr3_nt: TGCGCCAGCAGCCGATCAGCGGGAGAACCAGATACGCAGTATTTT
cdr3_aa: CASSRSAGEPDTQYF
v_call: TRBV4-3
j_call: TRBJ2-3
d_call: TRBD2
clone_size: .

cdr3_nt: TGCGCCAGCAGCGCAGGACTGACCTCCGGAGAGACCCAGTACTTC
cdr3_aa: CASSAGLTSGETQYF
v_call: TRBV5-1
j_call: TRBJ2-5
d_call: .
clone_size: .

cdr3_nt: TGTGCCAGCAGCGTAGATCCAGGGAGCTCTGGAAACACCATATATTTT
cdr3_aa: CASSVDPGSSGNTIYF
v_call: TRBV9
j_call: TRBJ1-3
d_call: .
clone_size: .

cdr3_nt: TGCGCCAGCAGCCAAGAGACAGTCACTGAAGCTTTCTTT
cdr3_aa: CASSQETVTEAFF
v_call: TRBV4-1
j_call: TRBJ1-1
d_call: .
clone_size: few

cdr3_nt: TGTGCCTGGAGCCCGGACGGTTTTAACTATGGCTACACCTTC
cdr3_aa: CAWSPDGFNYGYTF
v_call: TRBV30
j_call: TRBJ1-2
d_call: .
clone_size: .

cdr3_nt: TGCAGTGCTATAGCGGAACGCACAGATACGCAGTATTTT
cdr3_aa: CSAIAERTDTQYF
v_call: TRBV20-1
j_call: TRBJ2-3
d_call: .
clone_size: .

cdr3_nt: TGTGCAAGCTTAAAGGGGGTGGTCACAGATACGCAGTATTTT
cdr3_aa: CASLKGVVTDTQYF
v_call: TRBV13
j_call: TRBJ2-3
d_call: .
clone_size: once

cdr3_nt: TGTGCCAGCAGCATGGGCTTGCGGCACACCGGGGAGCTGTTTTTT
cdr3_aa: CASSMGLRHTGELFF
v_call: TRBV11-3
j_call: TRBJ2-2
d_call: .
clone_size: once

cdr3_nt: TGTGCCAGCAGCTTAGGGACAGATACGCAGTATTTT
cdr3_aa: CASSLGTDTQYF
v_call: TRBV11-2
j_call: TRBJ2-3
d_call: .
clone_size: few

cdr3_nt: TGTGCCAGCAGTCCCCTTCGGTCTGGTTACAATGAGCAGTTCTTC
cdr3_aa: CASSPLRSGYNEQFF
v_call: TRBV12-3/TRBV12-4
j_call: TRBJ2-1
d_call: .
clone_size: .

cdr3_nt: TGTGCCAGCAGCAAGAGCTCCTACAATGAGCAGTTCTTC
cdr3_aa: CASSKSSYNEQFF
v_call: TRBV3-1
j_call: TRBJ2-1
d_call: .
clone_size: once

cdr3_nt: TGTGCCAGCAGTCCAGCCGGGGGTAGCAATCAGCCCCAGCATTTT
cdr3_aa: CASSPAGGSNQPQHF
v_call: TRBV12-3/TRBV12-4
j_call: TRBJ1-5
d_call: .
clone_size: few

cdr3_nt: TGTGCCAGCAGCTTAGAATCCCAGCGGGAGGGTTACAATGAGCAGTTCTTC
cdr3_aa: CASSLESQREGYNEQFF
v_call: TRBV11-2
j_call: TRBJ2-1
d_call: TRBD2
clone_size: .

cdr3_nt: TGCAGTGCGGGGACAGGATACAATGAGCAGTTCTTC
cdr3_aa: CSAGTGYNEQFF
v_call: TRBV20-1
j_call: TRBJ2-1
d_call: TRBD1
clone_size: .

cdr3_nt: TGTGCCAGCAGCAGGGTAGAGACCCAGTACTTC
cdr3_aa: CASSRVETQYF
v_call: TRBV7-9
j_call: TRBJ2-5
d_call: .
clone_size: .

cdr3_nt: TGTGCCAGCAGTTTCCCGGGACTAGAGGAGACCCAGTACTTC
cdr3_aa: CASSFPGLEETQYF
v_call: TRBV28
j_call: TRBJ2-5
d_call: TRBD2
clone_size: .

cdr3_nt: TGTGCCAGCAGCGTGGCCTTAAGCTCCTACGAGCAGTACTTC
cdr3_aa: CASSVALSSYEQYF
v_call: TRBV9
j_call: TRBJ2-7
d_call: .
clone_size: .

cdr3_nt: TGTGCCAGCAGCCCCGGGACTAGATACACCGGGGAGCTGTTTTTT
cdr3_aa: CASSPGTRYTGELFF
v_call: TRBV3-1
j_call: TRBJ2-2
d_call: TRBD2
clone_size: .

cdr3_nt: TGTGCCAGTAGTTCCGGGACAGGGTATGATCAGCCCCAGCATTTT
cdr3_aa: CASSSGTGYDQPQHF
v_call: TRBV19
j_call: TRBJ1-5
d_call: TRBD1
clone_size: .

cdr3_nt: TGCAGCGTGCGTCCTCCCCTAGCGGGAGACCCTTCGGGTGAGCAGTTCTTC
cdr3_aa: CSVRPPLAGDPSGEQFF
v_call: TRBV29-1
j_call: TRBJ2-1
d_call: TRBD2
clone_size: .

cdr3_nt: TGTGCCACCAGCAGGAAACTAGCGGAGCTTTACGAGCAGTACTTC
cdr3_aa: CATSRKLAELYEQYF
v_call: TRBV15
j_call: TRBJ2-7
d_call: TRBD2
clone_size: .

cdr3_nt: TGTGCCAGCAGCTTAGCGGGGTACACCGGGGAGCTGTTTTTT
cdr3_aa: CASSLAGYTGELFF
v_call: TRBV11-3
j_call: TRBJ2-2
d_call: .
clone_size: .

cdr3_nt: TGTGCCAGCAGTGACAGGGAGCACACTGAAGCTTTCTTT
cdr3_aa: CASSDREHTEAFF
v_call: TRBV6-4
j_call: TRBJ1-1
d_call: .
clone_size: .

cdr3_nt: TGTGCCAGCAGGACCTCGGGGGGCCTGATCAATGAGCAGTTCTTC
cdr3_aa: CASRTSGGLINEQFF
v_call: TRBV2
j_call: TRBJ2-1
d_call: .
clone_size: .

cdr3_nt: TGTGCCAGCAGCCCCAGCGGGAGACGGAATGAGCAGTTCTTC
cdr3_aa: CASSPSGRRNEQFF
v_call: TRBV4-2
j_call: TRBJ2-1
d_call: TRBD2
clone_size: .

cdr3_nt: TGTGCCAGCAGCTTGGGTATCGGACAGAACCCCGAGCAGTACTTC
cdr3_aa: CASSLGIGQNPEQYF
v_call: TRBV5-4
j_call: TRBJ2-7
d_call: .
clone_size: .

cdr3_nt: TGTGCCAGCAGTTACTCCGCAGGCTACGAGCAGTACTTC
cdr3_aa: CASSYSAGYEQYF
v_call: TRBV6-2/TRBV6-3
j_call: TRBJ2-7
d_call: .
clone_size: .

cdr3_nt: TGCAGTGCTCCCAGCAGGGGACGGGCCATATATTTT
cdr3_aa: CSAPSRGRAIYF
v_call: TRBV20-1
j_call: TRBJ1-3
d_call: .
clone_size: .

cdr3_nt: TGTGCCAGCAGCTTCGGGGGACTAGCGGGGGCACAAGAGACCCAGTACTTC
cdr3_aa: CASSFGGLAGAQETQYF
v_call: TRBV13
j_call: TRBJ2-5
d_call: TRBD2
clone_size: .

cdr3_nt: TGTGCCAGCAGAACCTCCTCAATTAGCTCCTATAATTCACCCCTCCACTTT
cdr3_aa: CASRTSSISSYNSPLHF
v_call: TRBV11-2
j_call: TRBJ1-6
d_call: .
clone_size: .

cdr3_nt: TGCAGCGTTGACGACAGTATGGATACGCAGTATTTT
cdr3_aa: CSVDDSMDTQYF
v_call: TRBV29-1
j_call: TRBJ2-3
d_call: .
clone_size: .

cdr3_nt: TGTGCCAGCAGCCACGACAACTCCTACGAGCAGTACTTC
cdr3_aa: CASSHDNSYEQYF
v_call: TRBV12-3/TRBV12-4
j_call: TRBJ2-7
d_call: .
clone_size: .

cdr3_nt: TGTGCCAGCTTGGGACTAGCATCCCACGAGCAGTACTTC
cdr3_aa: CASLGLASHEQYF
v_call: TRBV27
j_call: TRBJ2-7
d_call: TRBD2
clone_size: .

cdr3_nt: TGTGCCAGCTCACCACCGGGGGGTTTTAACTTCAATGAGCAGTTCTTC
cdr3_aa: CASSPPGGFNFNEQFF
v_call: TRBV18
j_call: TRBJ2-1
d_call: .
clone_size: few

cdr3_nt: TGTGCCAGCAGCTTGCTAACTAGCACACGCAATGAGCAGTTCTTC
cdr3_aa: CASSLLTSTRNEQFF
v_call: TRBV5-5
j_call: TRBJ2-1
d_call: .
clone_size: .

cdr3_nt: TGCAGCGTTGAGATTCGGGAGGCGGGCTCCTACAATGAGCAGTTCTTC
cdr3_aa: CSVEIREAGSYNEQFF
v_call: TRBV29-1
j_call: TRBJ2-1
d_call: TRBD2
clone_size: few

cdr3_nt: TGTGCCAGCAGTACACAGGCGGGACGGAGCTACGAGCAGTACTTC
cdr3_aa: CASSTQAGRSYEQYF
v_call: TRBV28
j_call: TRBJ2-7
d_call: .
clone_size: .

cdr3_nt: TGTGCCAGCAGTTTACCCGCGGAGGTCTACGAGCAGTACTTC
cdr3_aa: CASSLPAEVYEQYF
v_call: TRBV28
j_call: TRBJ2-7
d_call: .
clone_size: .

cdr3_nt: TGTGCCAGCAGCCGAAGAGAGGGACAGAACACCGGGGAGCTGTTTTTT
cdr3_aa: CASSRREGQNTGELFF
v_call: TRBV3-1
j_call: TRBJ2-2
d_call: .
clone_size: .

cdr3_nt: TGCAGCGCGCTTGATGTGGCTGAAGCTTTCTTT
cdr3_aa: CSALDVAEAFF
v_call: TRBV29-1
j_call: TRBJ1-1
d_call: .
clone_size: once